The following is a TCR beta chain sequence with its context. The antigen is undetermined. This record comes from a study of cytomegalovirus exposure and HLA in healthy donors. Points from the study as a whole: In a later analysis, TCR beta V- and J-gene trimming was associated with a missense DCLRE1C variant. The likely origin of a cluster of highly shared sequence variants was a sequencing artifact. In vitro checks showed that a few CMV-associated chains really do target CMV antigens. It was approximately 150 TCR beta chains that were listed as cytomegalovirus-associated.

Primers: 60 Vbeta forward and 13 Jbeta reverse. The repertoire was sequenced with immunoSEQ multiplex PCR; TCRdb's copy has only in-frame clones and lacks some. This repertoire shows just under 95,000 clones, just under 85% found once; its top ten account for around 6%. This CDR3 has 15 amino acids. Per the germline V gene, CDR1 is LGHNA and CDR2 is YNFKEQ. V shed 6 bases and J 6 bases; nucleotides not matched to a gene: 6. This sequence was found in a woman aged 18-29 years in good health and CMV-seropositive. Source material: PBMCs. The chain uses TRBV4-2 and TRBJ2-1, with 12 bases fitting TRBD1. CDR3 protein: CASRGDRGRGNEQFF. The CDR3 DNA reads as TGTGCCAGCAGGGGGGACAGGGGGCGAGGCAATGAGCAGTTCTTC.